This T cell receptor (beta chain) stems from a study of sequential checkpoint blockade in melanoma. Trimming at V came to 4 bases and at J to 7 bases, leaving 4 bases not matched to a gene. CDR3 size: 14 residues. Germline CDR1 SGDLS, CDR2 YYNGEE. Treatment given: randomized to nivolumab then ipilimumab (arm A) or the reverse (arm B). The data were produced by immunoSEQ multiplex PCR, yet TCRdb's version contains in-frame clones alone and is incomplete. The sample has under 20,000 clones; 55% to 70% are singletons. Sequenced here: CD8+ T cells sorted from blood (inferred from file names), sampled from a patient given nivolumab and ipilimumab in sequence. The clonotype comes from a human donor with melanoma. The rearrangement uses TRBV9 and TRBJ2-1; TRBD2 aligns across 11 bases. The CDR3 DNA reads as TGTGCCAGCAGCCCCGGGACTAGCGGAAATGAGCAGTTCTTC. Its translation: CASSPGTSGNEQFF.